Here is one T cell receptor beta chain with its context. The antigen remains unidentified. The study ran its PCR with 60 Vbeta and 13 Jbeta primers. TCRdb's copy holds only in-frame clones and misses some; the assay was immunoSEQ multiplex PCR. The listing contains more than 100,000 clones. The data are from a study of cytomegalovirus exposure and HLA in healthy donors. Study-wide points: The authors excluded some V segments, including TRBV6-2 and TRBV6-3, as indistinguishable.

Germline loops: CDR1 SEHNR, CDR2 FQNEAQ (reference sequence). Trimming left V 6 bases short and J 0 bases short, with 15 bases between. There are 16 residues in the CDR3. This chain uses TRBV7-9 with TRBJ1-3; D is undetermined. Sequencing used PBMCs. The TCR originated in a man aged 40-50 years in good health and CMV-seronegative. CDR3 sequence reads: CASRFGPGGSGNTIYF. The CDR3 DNA follows: TGTGCCAGCAGATTTGGGCCCGGAGGCTCTGGAAACACCATATATTTT.